Following are 9 T cell receptor beta chains from one sample sequenced in a study of cytomegalovirus exposure and HLA in healthy donors. The primer mix had 60 Vbeta and 13 Jbeta primers. Assay: immunoSEQ multiplex PCR; the TCRdb copy retains only in-frame clones and omits some. Here the sample spans about 140,000 clones, more than 75% being singletons. The sequenced sample consisted of PBMCs. Receptor source: a man between 50 and 59 years old in good health and CMV-seronegative.

The chain links TRBV10-1 to TRBJ2-3, with D possibly TRBD2 on 6 matching bases. V lost 0 bases to trimming and J lost 3 bases, with 10 bases between them. The V gene's germline CDR1 is WNHNN and CDR2 SYGVQD (reference sequence). The CDR3 totals 15 residues. As DNA, the CDR3 is TGCGCCAGCAGTGAGTCTCTGGGGGGAACAGATACGCAGTATTTT. As protein: CASSESLGGTDTQYF.

The chain has TRBV7-8 and TRBJ2-7, with a weak D call TRBD2 (5 bases). Looked up from germline, CDR1 is SGHVS and CDR2 is FQNEAQ. V lost 6 bases and J 2 bases, leaving 14 bases between the germline ends. The CDR3 extends over 14 amino acids. The CDR3 DNA reads TGTGCCAGCAGTGGTCCCGGGATTACCTACGAGCAGTACTTC. This codes for CASSGPGITYEQYF.

This clone was observed once. The V call is TRBV15, the J call TRBJ1-3; 8 bases agree with TRBD1. CDR1 is LNHNV, CDR2 YYDKDF, per germline (reference sequence). There are 15 residues in the CDR3. V lost 3 bases, J lost 2 bases, and 3 bases stayed unmatched. The CDR3 DNA reads as TGTGCCACCAGCAGGGACAGGGCGGCTGGAAACACCATATATTTT. Its translation is CATSRDRAAGNTIYF.

The chain couples TRBV27 to TRBJ1-2; 7 nucleotides align to TRBD1. CDR1 and CDR2 from the germline V gene are MNHEY and SMNVEV (reference sequence). Trimming cost V 2 bases and J 4 bases; bases outside gene matches: 7. CDR3 length: 15 amino acids. The CDR3, as DNA: TGTGCCAGCAGTTTAGCTCAGGGGGGAATCTATGGCTACACCTTC. This sequence encodes CASSLAQGGIYGYTF.

Turning to this clone: The junction shows a germline mismatch at one end, possibly a read error. The chain has TRBV7-9 and TRBJ1-1; no clear D gene. Germline V gene lookup returns CDR1 SEHNR and CDR2 FQNEAQ (reference sequence). The CDR3 has 15 amino acids. The chain's CDR3 is CASSLAGRSRAEAFF. CDR3 nucleotide sequence: TGTGCCAGCAGCCTAGCGGGCAGGTCGCGAGCTGAAGCTTTCTTT.

This clone was observed a few times. In the same sample, other DNA sequences code for this CDR3. V and J are TRBV9 and TRBJ1-2, with 8 positions matching TRBD1. Per germline, CDR1 SGDLS and CDR2 YYNGEE. This CDR3 is 15 amino acids long. Trimming removed 0 bases from V and 2 bases from J; junction bases left unmatched: 3. The CDR3 DNA follows: TGTGCCAGCAGCGTAGAGGGGACAGGCAACTATGGCTACACCTTC. Its protein product is CASSVEGTGNYGYTF.

The DNA for the CDR3 is TGTGCCAGCAGCTCTAAGCGGGACAATTCACCCCTCCACTTT. Encoded protein: CASSSKRDNSPLHF. This chain uses TRBV7-3 with TRBJ1-6; the D gene is possibly TRBD1 (5 bases). The CDR3 is made up of 14 amino acids. Deletions cut 4 bases from V and 7 bases from J, with 11 bases between. Germline V gene data show CDR1 as SGHTA and CDR2 as FQGTGA.

This chain links TRBV9 with TRBJ1-2; D is undetermined. From germline, CDR1 is SGDLS and CDR2 YYNGEE. The length of the CDR3 is 13 residues. V was pared by 3 bases and J by 1 base, with 7 bases between. The CDR3 sequence is CASSDQVNYGYTF. The DNA for the CDR3 is TGTGCCAGCAGCGACCAGGTTAACTATGGCTACACCTTC.

This chain joins TRBV5-6 and TRBJ1-6, with D perhaps TRBD1 (6 bases). CDR1 and CDR2 (germline): SGHDT, YYEEEE. This CDR3 comprises 14 residues. The ends were cut back, 3 bases at V and 8 bases at J, with 12 bases in the middle. The CDR3 region is CASSSGHADSPLHF. The CDR3 DNA follows: TGTGCCAGCAGCTCGGGACACGCGGATTCACCCCTCCACTTT.